The rows below give T cell receptor beta chains drawn from one sample of a study of PD-1 blockade in classical Hodgkin lymphoma. Some clones are missing from TCRdb's copy, which holds only in-frame ones; the method was immunoSEQ multiplex PCR. The profile shows some 93,000 clones, roughly 78% of them singletons. The input for sequencing was peripheral blood mononuclear cells (PBMCs), taken before the fourth cycle of nivolumab. The receptors derive from a human donor with classical Hodgkin lymphoma. Both conserved end residues are part of each CDR3. D genes are given only for firm matches. Only part of the rows carry a size: once, few, many, or a class if the clone is expanded.

>16|TRBD2|few|TRBV9|TRBJ2-2
CASSVVSGGSSGELFF
TGTGCCAGCAGCGTAGTTAGCGGGGGTAGCTCCGGGGAGCTGTTTTTT
>13|NA|NA|TRBV6-5|TRBJ2-2
CASRQGNTGELFF
TGTGCCAGCAGGCAGGGGAACACCGGGGAGCTGTTTTTT
>13|NA|NA|TRBV11-2|TRBJ2-3
CASSFDFTDTQYF
TGTGCCAGCAGCTTCGACTTCACAGATACGCAGTATTTT
>14|TRBD1|NA|TRBV7-2|TRBJ1-4
CASSVGGQDEKLFF
TGTGCCAGCAGCGTTGGGGGACAGGATGAAAAACTGTTTTTT
>10|NA|NA|TRBV20-1|TRBJ2-7
CSAGVPEQYF
TGCAGTGCGGGGGTTCCCGAGCAGTACTTC
>15|NA|NA|TRBV7-2|TRBJ2-3
CASSYRATSTDTQYF
TGTGCCAGCAGCTACCGGGCCACGAGCACAGATACGCAGTATTTT
>13|NA|NA|TRBV5-6|TRBJ2-1
CASSYGQTNEQFF
TGTGCCAGCAGCTACGGACAGACCAATGAGCAGTTCTTC
>13|TRBD1|NA|TRBV6-1|TRBJ2-5
CASRGTAVETQYF
TGTGCCAGCAGAGGGACAGCAGTTGAGACCCAGTACTTC
>14|NA|NA|TRBV28|TRBJ2-5
CASSLTGMGETQYF
TGTGCCAGCAGCCTTACAGGGATGGGAGAGACCCAGTACTTC
>15|NA|NA|TRBV4-3|TRBJ1-2
CASSQFHGVWDGYTF
TGCGCCAGCAGCCAGTTCCACGGGGTATGGGATGGCTACACCTTC
>15|NA|NA|TRBV19|TRBJ2-3
CASRKTVTSTDTQYF
TGTGCCAGTAGAAAGACAGTTACTAGCACAGATACGCAGTATTTT
>16|TRBD2|NA|TRBV27|TRBJ2-1
CASSSILAGGYNEQFF
TGTGCCAGCAGTTCTATACTGGCGGGGGGCTACAATGAGCAGTTCTTC
>14|TRBD1|NA|TRBV5-1|TRBJ1-1
CASSSGQLNTEAFF
TGCGCCAGCAGCTCGGGACAGTTGAACACTGAAGCTTTCTTT